Below, 2 T cell receptor beta chains from the same sample are listed, as sequenced in a study of a mutant IDH1 vaccine in newly diagnosed glioma. The time point denotes: baseline, week 1 (first vaccination visit). The treatment denotes: pre-vaccination baseline after standard-of-care therapy. Profiled with immunoSEQ multiplex PCR; TCRdb holds only in-frame clones, not every one. The sample includes over 45,000 clones, approximately 91% of them seen just once. This specimen consisted of PBMCs, obtained from a glioma patient treated with radiotherapy, temozolomide or both. The receptor set was obtained from a man aged 50 or older with glioma.

The chain couples TRBV15 to TRBJ1-1; TRBD1 aligns across 7 bases. Trimming took 1 base from V and 1 from J; bases not matched to a gene: 6. Germline CDR1 and CDR2: LNHNV and YYDKDF (reference sequence). The CDR3 is made up of 16 amino acids. The CDR3 is CATSRVPGTENTEAFF. CDR3 in DNA: TGTGCCACCAGCAGAGTCCCTGGGACAGAGAACACTGAAGCTTTCTTT.

This chain links TRBV2 with TRBJ2-2, with 7 bases matching TRBD1. V was clipped by 7 bases and J by 5 bases; unmatched bases: 7. The CDR3 contains 14 residues. Germline V gene lookup returns CDR1 SNHLY and CDR2 FYNNEI. The CDR3 loop reads CASMGTVRTGELFF. As DNA, the CDR3 is TGTGCCAGCATGGGGACAGTTCGTACCGGGGAGCTGTTTTTT. Combining the CDR3 with reference TRBV2 and TRBJ2-2 gives the whole variable domain EPEVTQTPSHQVTQMGQEVILRCVPISNHLYFYWYRQILGQKVEFLVSFYNNEISEKSEIFDDQFSVERPDGSNFTLKIRSTKLEDSAMYFCASMGTVRTGELFFGEGSRLTVL.